This T cell receptor beta chain was found in a study of cytomegalovirus exposure and HLA in healthy donors. As to this clone: Antigen specificity is unknown.

V lost 1 base and J lost 9; bases outside the gene matches: 15. The CDR3 has 17 residues. The V gene's germline CDR1 is MNHNS and CDR2 SASEGT. PCR involved 60 Vbeta and 13 Jbeta primers. Sequencing was performed with immunoSEQ multiplex PCR; in TCRdb, only in-frame clones are kept and a portion is missing. The table has about 120,000 clones, roughly three quarters seen once. General study points: The study designated some 180 TCR beta chains cytomegalovirus-associated. Previous analysis showed most TCR beta V segments were productive about 90% or about 30% of the time. Reports credit the classifier with highly specific, highly sensitive diagnosis of cytomegalovirus status. Most TCR sequences showed up rarely, but some public TCRs showed up in many donors.

The clonotype comes from a woman between 18 and 29 years old in good health and CMV-seronegative. The gene calls are TRBV6-1 and TRBJ2-5; 9 bases fit TRBD1. The sample comprised PBMCs. The CDR3 sequence: CASSEGRHGTGIGAQYF. As DNA, the CDR3 is TGTGCCAGCAGTGAAGGGCGCCATGGGACAGGGATTGGGGCCCAGTACTTC.